This entry lists 12 T cell receptor beta chains sequenced from one sample in a study of T cell repertoires in cytomegalovirus infection. TCRdb fed the reads into MiXCR, producing one record per CDR3 protein. The sample yields roughly 77,000 distinct CDR3 sequences, 3% to 4% seen once. The material sequenced was PBMCs. The origin of the receptors is a human donor in good health (CMV status not recorded). Some clones in this sample may be carry-over from other donors' samples.

This clonotype was seen at least ten times. This chain uses TRBV7-9 with TRBJ2-7; TRBD1 matches 10 bases. Losses at the gene ends were 2 bases for V and 3 bases for J; bases not matched to a gene: 4. Germline V gene data show CDR1 as SEHNR and CDR2 as FQNEAQ (reference sequence). The CDR3 extends over 15 amino acids. CDR3 in amino acids: CASSLMDRGIYEQYF. The CDR3 DNA sequence: TGTGCCAGCAGCTTAATGGACAGGGGGATCTACGAGCAGTACTTC.

This clonotype occurred many times. The rearrangement uses TRBV7-2 and TRBJ2-3; D assignment may be TRBD1 or TRBD2 (5 bases each). This CDR3 has 17 amino acids. The V end lost 1 base, the J end lost 1 base, and 15 bases lay between the germline ends. Germline V lookup: CDR1 SGHTA, CDR2 FQGNSA. The CDR3 DNA follows: TGTGCCAGCAGCTTAGATAGGTTTGTGGGGGGCACAGATACGCAGTATTTT. Its protein is CASSLDRFVGGTDTQYF.

This clonotype has just a few counts. The chain is built from TRBV15 and TRBJ1-5; TRBD1 is a possible D gene (6 bases). The germline V and J ends were trimmed by 5 bases and 2 bases, with 22 bases remaining between them. The CDR3 is 18 amino acids. Germline loops: CDR1 LNHNV, CDR2 YYDKDF (reference sequence). Written as DNA, the CDR3 is TGTGCCACCAGCCTTTGGGGGGGCTTAGACAGTCGCAATCAGCCCCAGCATTTT. This encodes CATSLWGGLDSRNQPQHF.

Many counts were recorded for this clonotype. The genes are TRBV7-2 and TRBJ1-2; D not resolved. Trimming removed 2 bases at V and 4 bases at J, with 14 bases between. CDR1 and CDR2 (germline): SGHTA, FQGNSA. This CDR3 contains 15 residues. CDR3 protein: CASSLKLGNVYGYTF. CDR3 DNA sequence: TGTGCCAGCAGCTTAAAGTTGGGCAATGTCTATGGCTACACCTTC.

This clonotype showed up many times. The chain links TRBV29-1 to TRBJ2-1; TRBD2 matches at 12 bases. This CDR3 is built from 14 residues. Germline values: CDR1 SQVTM, CDR2 ANQGSEA. The trim removed 5 bases at V and 7 bases at J, leaving 6 bases unmatched. The CDR3 region is CSVLGTSGLNEQFF. CDR3 sequence (DNA): TGCAGCGTTTTAGGGACTAGCGGGCTGAATGAGCAGTTCTTC.

This clonotype showed up many times. V is TRBV12-3 or TRBV12-4 and J is TRBJ1-1; tentative D call: TRBD1 (5 bases). Trimming took 5 bases from V and 6 from J, leaving 22 bases between them. This CDR3 is 16 amino acids long. The CDR3 DNA reads TGTGCCAGCAGTGTAACCGGGACGATTAAGTTCCCTGAAGCTTTCTTT. This translates into CASSVTGTIKFPEAFF.

This clonotype has ten or more counts. This sequence joins TRBV7-2 and TRBJ2-1; no clear D gene. Trimming left V 4 bases short and J 9 bases short, with 13 bases between. Germline V gene data show CDR1 as SGHTA and CDR2 as FQGNSA. This CDR3 region has 13 residues. CDR3 DNA sequence: TGTGCCAGCAGCTCTGAGCGTGCCGGTGAGCAGTTCTTC. Translation: CASSSERAGEQFF.

This clonotype has a count of ten or more. V and J are TRBV7-9 and TRBJ2-2; D may match TRBD1 or TRBD2 (5 bases each). V was cut by 8 bases and J by 1 base, with 17 bases left in between. Germline values: CDR1 SEHNR, CDR2 FQNEAQ (reference sequence). This CDR3 has 16 amino acids. CDR3 bases: TGTGCCAGCTTGGGGGAAGCGACCTTGAACACCGGGGAGCTGTTTTTT. It codes for CASLGEATLNTGELFF.

This clonotype was observed many times. The V and J genes are TRBV7-8 and TRBJ1-1; TRBD1 matches at 9 bases. The CDR3 loop spans 15 amino acids. V was pared by 6 bases and J by 0 bases, with 5 bases of the junction left unmatched. Germline CDR1 SGHVS, CDR2 FQNEAQ. CDR3 loop: CASSTGGRMNTEAFF. CDR3 DNA: TGTGCCAGCAGTACAGGGGGCAGAATGAACACTGAAGCTTTCTTT.

Only a few counts were recorded for this clonotype. The chain uses TRBV5-6 and TRBJ2-5, with D unclear. In germline, CDR1 is SGHDT, CDR2 YYEEEE. V was trimmed by 4 bases and J by 2 bases, leaving 12 bases between them. The CDR3 extends over 14 amino acids. CDR3 region: CASSVTSLQETQYF. The CDR3, as DNA: TGTGCCAGCAGCGTAACATCCTTGCAAGAGACCCAGTACTTC.

This clonotype was seen many times. The V call is TRBV7-2, the J call TRBJ2-7; the D is unclear. Trimming stripped 4 bases from V and 0 bases from J, with 10 bases between. Germline V gene data show CDR1 as SGHTA and CDR2 as FQGNSA. This CDR3 has 14 residues. The CDR3 sequence: CASSYSKSSYEQYF. In DNA, the CDR3 is TGTGCCAGCAGCTACTCGAAGTCCTCCTACGAGCAGTACTTC. The whole variable domain, filled in from reference TRBV7-2 and TRBJ2-7, reads GAGVSQSPSNKVTEKGKDVELRCDPISGHTALYWYRQSLGQGLEFLIYFQGNSAPDKSGLPSDRFSAERTGGSVSTLTIQRTQQEDSAVYLCASSYSKSSYEQYFGPGTRLTVT.

The sample holds many counts of this clonotype. This chain connects TRBV7-2 to TRBJ2-7, with TRBD2 matching 11 bases. Germline V gene sequence: CDR1 SGHTA, CDR2 FQGNSA. Trimming removed 5 bases from V and 3 bases from J; junction bases left unmatched: 6. The CDR3 totals 15 residues. The CDR3 sequence is CASSLGLAEIYEQYF. In nucleotides, the CDR3 is TGTGCCAGCAGCCTGGGACTAGCGGAAATCTACGAGCAGTACTTC. Full variable domain (outside the CDR3, taken from reference TRBV7-2 and TRBJ2-7): GAGVSQSPSNKVTEKGKDVELRCDPISGHTALYWYRQSLGQGLEFLIYFQGNSAPDKSGLPSDRFSAERTGGSVSTLTIQRTQQEDSAVYLCASSLGLAEIYEQYFGPGTRLTVT.